Presented here are 21 T cell receptor beta chains from one specimen sequenced in a study of cytomegalovirus exposure and HLA in healthy donors. PCR was performed using 60 Vbeta and 13 Jbeta primers. Profiling relied on immunoSEQ multiplex PCR, and the TCRdb table lists in-frame clones only, not all of them. Its table lists about 160,000 clones. Sequencing used PBMCs. These receptors all come from a man aged 25-40 years in good health and CMV-seronegative.

The chain links TRBV28 to TRBJ1-4, with TRBD1 identical over 7 bases. CDR1 and CDR2 from the germline V gene are MDHEN and SYDVKM. With V trimmed by 2 bases and J by 8 bases, 11 bases remained unmatched. The length of the CDR3 is 16 residues. CDR3 in amino acids: CASSLGVDRVREKLFF. The CDR3 DNA follows: TGTGCCAGCAGTTTAGGCGTAGACAGGGTCCGGGAAAAACTGTTTTTT. Using reference TRBV28 and TRBJ1-4 for the parts outside the CDR3, the full variable domain is DVKVTQSSRYLVKRTGEKVFLECVQDMDHENMFWYRQDPGLGLRLIYFSYDVKMKEKGDIPEGYSVSREKKERFSLILESASTNQTSMYLCASSLGVDRVREKLFFGSGTQLSVL.

The V and J genes are TRBV19 and TRBJ2-5, with D hard to call. The V end was cut by 11 bases, the J end by 5 bases, with 18 bases between. CDR1 and CDR2 (germline): LNHDA, SQIVND (reference sequence). The CDR3 has 13 amino acids. The CDR3 here is CALTERLGETQYF. In DNA form, the CDR3 reads TGTGCCCTAACTGAGAGACTCGGGGAGACCCAGTACTTC.

The chain links TRBV5-1 to TRBJ1-1; TRBD1 might be the D (5 bases). The CDR3 spans 15 residues. Germline V gene data show CDR1 as SGHRS and CDR2 as YFSETQ. Trimming cost V 6 bases and J 2 bases, with 17 bases left between them. The CDR3 sequence: CASTSRQGTNTEAFF. The CDR3 nucleotides are TGCGCCAGCACTTCCCGCCAGGGAACCAACACTGAAGCTTTCTTT.

V gene TRBV5-1 combines with J gene TRBJ2-5; perhaps TRBD1 as D (6 bases). V gave up 2 bases and J gave up 2 bases, with 13 bases separating them. The CDR3 has 15 amino acids. The germline gives CDR1 SGHRS, CDR2 YFSETQ. CDR3 residues: CASSFTGSGQETQYF. The CDR3, as DNA: TGCGCCAGCAGCTTCACAGGGTCGGGGCAAGAGACCCAGTACTTC.

V gene TRBV2 combines with J gene TRBJ2-7, with D maybe TRBD2 (5 bases). Trimming cost V 1 base and J 2 bases, with 9 bases left between them. Germline loops: CDR1 SNHLY, CDR2 FYNNEI. The CDR3 is made up of 14 amino acids. CDR3: CASSEGARAYEQYF. The CDR3 bases are TGTGCCAGCAGTGAAGGGGCGCGGGCCTACGAGCAGTACTTC.

The chain links TRBV5-4 to TRBJ1-2; D not resolved. Trimming removed 0 bases from V and 9 bases from J, with 12 bases in between. Germline V lookup: CDR1 SGHNT, CDR2 YYREEE (reference sequence). The CDR3 covers 13 residues. The CDR3 loop is CASSLGSYVRYTF. CDR3 nucleotides: TGTGCCAGCAGCTTGGGTAGCTATGTTCGCTACACCTTC.

The chain uses TRBV6-1 and TRBJ1-1; D might be TRBD1 (5 bases). Trimming removed 10 bases at V and 0 bases at J, with 15 bases between. Germline assignment: CDR1 MNHNS and CDR2 SASEGT. The CDR3 length is 14 residues. The CDR3 protein is CATRDGMMNTEAFF. The CDR3 DNA reads as TGTGCCACCAGGGACGGGATGATGAACACTGAAGCTTTCTTT.

The V call is TRBV7-9, the J call TRBJ2-5, with D perhaps TRBD1 (7 bases). The J call could be wrong; TRBJ2-7 is a better fit for the DNA end. CDR3 length: 14 amino acids. Germline CDR1 reads SEHNR; CDR2 reads FQNEAQ (reference sequence). The CDR3 sequence is CASSAGQNAYEQYF. The DNA of the CDR3 is TGTGCCAGCAGCGCGGGACAGAACGCATACGAGCAGTACTTC.

The V gene is TRBV5-4, the J gene TRBJ2-1, with TRBD2 matching 15 bases. This CDR3 is built from 15 residues. Germline V lookup: CDR1 SGHNT, CDR2 YYREEE (reference sequence). The V segment lost 4 bases and the J segment 9 bases; nucleotides outside the gene matches: 5. The CDR3 reads CASSPGLAGGGEQFF. DNA of the CDR3: TGTGCCAGCAGCCCGGGACTAGCGGGAGGTGGTGAGCAGTTCTTC.

The CDR3, as DNA: TGCGCCAGCAGCCAGAGGCAGGGGGCATATCAGCCCCAGCATTTT. As protein: CASSQRQGAYQPQHF. V usage is TRBV4-1 and J usage is TRBJ1-5; TRBD1 matches 8 bases. Germline values: CDR1 MGHRA, CDR2 YSYEKL. The V and J ends lost 3 bases and 5 bases, in that order; junction bases with no gene match: 6. The CDR3 totals 15 residues.

V is TRBV19 and J is TRBJ2-5, with TRBD2 matching over 10 bases. Trimming at V came to 3 bases and at J to 5 bases, leaving 6 bases not matched to a gene. The CDR3 extends over 15 amino acids. Germline V gene data show CDR1 as LNHDA and CDR2 as SQIVND (reference sequence). CDR3 amino acids: CASSILAGVRETQYF. DNA of the CDR3: TGTGCCAGTAGTATTCTAGCGGGAGTCCGGGAGACCCAGTACTTC.

V gene TRBV29-1 combines with J gene TRBJ2-7; 9 bases line up with TRBD2. The length of the CDR3 is 14 residues. CDR1 and CDR2 from the germline V gene are SQVTM and ANQGSEA. The V segment lost 4 bases and the J segment 4 bases; nucleotides outside the gene matches: 8. This CDR3 is CSVGGASGVYEQYF. The CDR3 coding sequence is TGCAGCGTTGGCGGGGCTAGCGGGGTATACGAGCAGTACTTC.

This sequence joins TRBV10-2 and TRBJ1-5; tentatively, D is TRBD1 (5 bases). Germline-derived CDR1 and CDR2 are WSHSY and SAAADI. Trimming took 4 bases from V and 7 from J, leaving 14 bases between them. The CDR3 loop spans 14 amino acids. CDR3 nucleotide sequence: TGCGCCAGCAGTGTGTCTCGGGGGAACCAGCCCCAGCATTTT. Translating it yields CASSVSRGNQPQHF.

The chain uses TRBV5-4 and TRBJ1-6; D remains unclear. Trimming left V 2 bases short and J 9 bases short, with 21 bases between. Germline V gene lookup returns CDR1 SGHNT and CDR2 YYREEE (reference sequence). The CDR3 loop spans 17 amino acids. The CDR3 sequence: CASSLGGAASRGSPLHF. In nucleotides, the CDR3 is TGTGCCAGCAGCTTAGGAGGTGCGGCATCCCGAGGTTCACCCCTCCACTTT.

This chain uses TRBV30 with TRBJ2-1, with D perhaps TRBD2 (6 bases). Looked up from germline, CDR1 is GTSNPN and CDR2 is SVGIG (reference sequence). CDR3 length: 13 amino acids. V gave up 1 base and J gave up 11 bases, with 15 bases separating them. The CDR3 region is CAWSATERGKQFF. As DNA, the CDR3 is TGTGCCTGGAGTGCGACCGAGCGCGGGAAGCAGTTCTTC.

The CDR3 bases are TGTGCCAGCAGCCAAGATTGGCCCTCCAACTATGGCTACACCTTC. This gives the protein CASSQDWPSNYGYTF. V gene TRBV14 combines with J gene TRBJ1-2; D is ambiguous. Germline CDR1 is SGHDN and CDR2 is FVKESK. The CDR3 covers 15 residues. Trimming took 0 bases from V and 2 from J, leaving 10 bases between them.

The gene calls are TRBV6-5 and TRBJ2-5, with TRBD1 as a possible D gene (6 bases). The closer fit of TRBJ2-7 to the DNA end suggests the J call may be wrong. Per the germline V gene, CDR1 is MNHEY and CDR2 is SVGAGI. The CDR3 is 15 residues long. The CDR3 spells CASSYRQVRPYEQYF. The CDR3 nucleotides read TGTGCCAGCAGTTACCGACAGGTTCGCCCCTACGAGCAGTACTTC.

V gene TRBV5-4 combines with J gene TRBJ2-7; TRBD2 matches 11 bases. The germline gives CDR1 SGHNT, CDR2 YYREEE (reference sequence). The CDR3 length is 14 residues. J was trimmed by 5 bases and V by 0 bases; bases with no gene match: 1. This CDR3 reads CASSLVLAGDEQYF. CDR3 in DNA: TGTGCCAGCAGCTTGGTACTAGCGGGAGACGAGCAGTACTTC.

For this clone: The sample has other DNA sequences that encode this CDR3 too. The V gene is TRBV6-5, the J gene TRBJ1-5; no firm D call. CDR3 length: 13 amino acids. Trimming cost V 2 bases and J 7 bases, with 9 bases left between them. Germline lookup yields CDR1 MNHEY and CDR2 SVGAGI. CDR3 sequence: CASSYGESQPQHF. The CDR3 DNA follows: TGTGCCAGCAGTTACGGGGAGAGCCAGCCCCAGCATTTT.

This chain links TRBV29-1 with TRBJ1-2; 9 nucleotides match TRBD1. The CDR3 extends over 12 amino acids. V trimming: 5 bases; J trimming: 11 bases; junction bases outside the gene matches: 9. The germline CDR1 and CDR2 sequences are SQVTM and ANQGSEA. The CDR3 DNA sequence: TGCAGCGTTAGGTTTGGACAGGGGCTTTACACCTTC. It is translated as CSVRFGQGLYTF. Full variable domain (rest looked up from reference TRBV29-1 and TRBJ1-2): SAVISQKPSRDICQRGTSLTIQCQVDSQVTMMFWYRQQPGQSLTLIATANQGSEATYESGFVIDKFPISRPNLTFSTLTVSNMSPEDSSIYLCSVRFGQGLYTFGSGTRLTVV.

The V and J genes are TRBV11-3 and TRBJ1-6; 7 bases fit TRBD1. V lost 5 bases, J lost 0 bases, and 4 bases stayed unmatched. The CDR3 is 16 amino acids. The V gene's germline CDR1 is SGHNT and CDR2 YENEEA. The CDR3 here is CASSNTGDSYNSPLHF. CDR3 bases: TGTGCCAGCAGCAACACAGGGGACTCCTATAATTCACCCCTCCACTTT.